These 15 T cell receptor beta chains originate from one sample sequenced in a study of blood T cells in healthy people across ages. A second PCR of 7 to 11 cycles used a sample-barcoded 5' primer and a J-beta primer mix. TCRdb re-called the 5' RACE reads with MiXCR, one entry per CDR3 protein. The data show about 930,000 distinct CDR3 sequences, with 25% to 35% seen just once and roughly a tenth held by the top ten. This sample was shared with a second study, whose subject was T cells of mothers and their children.

Sequences were obtained from blood. These receptors came from a middle-aged woman in good health.

The V gene is TRBV18, the J gene TRBJ1-5; no definite D call. CDR3 length: 14 residues. V was pared by 2 bases and J by 7 bases, with 12 bases between. Germline V gives CDR1 KGHSH, CDR2 LQKENI. CDR3: CASSPWGSGQPQHF. The CDR3 DNA is TGTGCCAGCTCACCATGGGGTTCGGGGCAGCCCCAGCATTTT.

As concerns this clonotype: This clone may be a read error of a much larger clone one base away. The rearrangement links TRBV28 to TRBJ2-7, with D possibly being TRBD1 (5 bases). Looked up from germline, CDR1 is MDHEN and CDR2 is SYDVKM. The CDR3 contains 15 residues. The V and J ends lost 2 bases and 4 bases respectively, with 15 bases between them. The CDR3 loop is CASSLSWSGLYEQYF. In nucleotides, the CDR3 is TGTGCCAGCAGTTTAAGCTGGTCAGGGCTGTACGAGCAGTACTTC.

The chain links TRBV7-2 to TRBJ2-1; 7 bases align to TRBD2. CDR3 length: 15 residues. V dropped 3 bases and J dropped 2; count of bases not matched to a gene: 4. In germline, CDR1 is SGHTA, CDR2 FQGNSA. CDR3 in DNA: TGTGCCAGCAGCTTCGAAGCGGGGCCCTACAATGAGCAGTTCTTC. It specifies CASSFEAGPYNEQFF. The whole variable domain, remainder taken from reference TRBV7-2 and TRBJ2-1, is GAGVSQSPSNKVTEKGKDVELRCDPISGHTALYWYRQSLGQGLEFLIYFQGNSAPDKSGLPSDRFSAERTGGSVSTLTIQRTQQEDSAVYLCASSFEAGPYNEQFFGPGTRLTVL.

CDR3 amino acids: CASSLVRDEFFFVAPLHF. The CDR3 DNA is TGTGCCAGCAGTTTAGTCCGGGACGAGTTCTTTTTTGTTGCACCCCTCCACTTT. The rearrangement links TRBV12-3 or TRBV12-4 to TRBJ1-6; maybe TRBD1 (5 bases). The CDR3 is 18 residues long. Trimming cost V 1 base and J 11 bases, with 24 bases left between them.

The sample holds a few counts of this clonotype. The V gene is TRBV4-3, the J gene TRBJ2-3, with D perhaps TRBD2 (5 bases). The CDR3 loop spans 16 amino acids. Trimming took 0 bases from V and 2 from J, leaving 12 bases between them. CDR1 LGHNA and CDR2 YSLEER come from the germline V gene. The CDR3 is CASSQDSGVPTDTQYF. CDR3 DNA sequence: TGCGCCAGCAGCCAAGATTCCGGGGTACCCACAGATACGCAGTATTTT.

The chain links TRBV7-9 to TRBJ1-3, with D hard to call. The CDR3 length is 16 residues. Per germline, CDR1 SEHNR and CDR2 FQNEAQ (reference sequence). Trimming took 4 bases from V and 0 from J, leaving 13 bases between them. The DNA for the CDR3 is TGTGCCAGCAGCTCCCGGACGCAAAGCTCTGGAAACACCATATATTTT. Amino acids: CASSSRTQSSGNTIYF.

At least ten counts were recorded for this clonotype. The chain uses TRBV20-1 and TRBJ2-7, with TRBD2 identical over 7 bases. This CDR3 region has 16 residues. The germline gives CDR1 DFQATT, CDR2 SNEGSKA (reference sequence). Trimming took 5 bases from V and 0 from J; bases not matched to a gene: 13. CDR3 bases: TGCAGTGCTCCCTCGGGACTAATAGCATACTCCTACGAGCAGTACTTC. Translation: CSAPSGLIAYSYEQYF.

The chain recombines TRBV5-5 with TRBJ1-1, with a possible D match to TRBD1 (5 bases). The V gene's germline CDR1 is SGHKS and CDR2 YYEKEE (reference sequence). Trimming left V 5 bases short and J 4 bases short, with 12 bases between. The CDR3 is made up of 13 amino acids. In nucleotides, the CDR3 is TGTGCCAGCAGAACAGGAGGAGGCACTGAAGCTTTCTTT. Its protein product is CASRTGGGTEAFF. The full variable domain, completed using reference TRBV5-5 and TRBJ1-1, is DAGVTQSPTHLIKTRGQQVTLRCSPISGHKSVSWYQQVLGQGPQFIFQYYEKEERGRGNFPDRFSARQFPNYSSELNVNALLLGDSALYLCASRTGGGTEAFFGQGTRLTVV.

This clonotype was observed many times. The V gene is TRBV7-2, the J gene TRBJ2-2; 8 positions match TRBD1. CDR3 length equals 14 residues. Per the germline V gene, CDR1 is SGHTA and CDR2 is FQGNSA. V gave up 3 bases and J gave up 5 bases; unmatched junction bases: 2. The CDR3 loop reads CASSLWTGTGELFF. The CDR3 DNA is TGTGCCAGCAGCTTGTGGACAGGGACCGGGGAGCTGTTTTTT.

The chain has TRBV20-1 and TRBJ2-3, with 10 positions matching TRBD2. V was clipped by 1 base and J by 1 base; unmatched bases: 2. Germline V gene sequence: CDR1 DFQATT, CDR2 SNEGSKA (reference sequence). This CDR3 contains 15 residues. The CDR3 DNA follows: TGCAGTGCTAGAGGGACTAGCGGTCGCACAGATACGCAGTATTTT. Translating gives CSARGTSGRTDTQYF.

With regard to this clonotype: Sequence at one end of the junction differs from germline and may be a read error. The CDR3 nucleotides are TGCGCCAGCAGCTTAATTGGACAGGGGATGAACACTGAGGCTTTCTTT. Its translation: CASSLIGQGMNTEAFF. The chain uses TRBV5-1 and TRBJ1-1, with 9 bases identical to TRBD1. Germline V CDR1 and CDR2: SGHRS, YFSETQ. The length of the CDR3 is 16 residues.

The chain has TRBV6-5 and TRBJ2-7; TRBD1 matches at 7 bases. CDR1 is MNHEY, CDR2 SVGAGI, per germline. CDR3 length: 14 residues. V lost 6 bases and J lost 4; bases outside the gene matches: 9. The CDR3 spells CASRARTGAYEQYF. CDR3 DNA sequence: TGTGCCAGCAGGGCCCGGACAGGCGCTTACGAGCAGTACTTC.

With respect to this clonotype: A junction end diverges from the germline sequence, so it may reflect a read error. The chain is built from TRBV19 and TRBJ2-1; the D is unclear. Germline CDR1 reads LNHDA; CDR2 reads SQIVND (reference sequence). CDR3 length: 13 residues. The CDR3 DNA follows: TGTGCCAGTGGTATAAACCAATACAATGAGCAGTTCTTC. It codes for CASGINQYNEQFF.

The chain links TRBV7-8 to TRBJ1-5, with D perhaps matching TRBD1 (5 bases). In germline, CDR1 is SGHVS, CDR2 FQNEAQ. With 0 bases removed from V and 7 bases from J, the gap between germline ends came to 13 bases. The CDR3 covers 15 residues. CDR3 bases: TGTGCCAGCAGCTTAGCCTCTCGGGGGTCCCAGCCCCAGCATTTT. As protein: CASSLASRGSQPQHF.

CDR3 residues: CASSEGEYMAQYF. CDR3 nucleotides: TGTGCCAGCAGTGAAGGAGAGTATATGGCCCAGTACTTC. The V call is TRBV6-1, the J call TRBJ2-5; D is uncertain. The germline CDR1 and CDR2 sequences are MNHNS and SASEGT. The CDR3 has 13 residues. The V end was cut by 1 base, the J end by 9 bases, with 12 bases between.